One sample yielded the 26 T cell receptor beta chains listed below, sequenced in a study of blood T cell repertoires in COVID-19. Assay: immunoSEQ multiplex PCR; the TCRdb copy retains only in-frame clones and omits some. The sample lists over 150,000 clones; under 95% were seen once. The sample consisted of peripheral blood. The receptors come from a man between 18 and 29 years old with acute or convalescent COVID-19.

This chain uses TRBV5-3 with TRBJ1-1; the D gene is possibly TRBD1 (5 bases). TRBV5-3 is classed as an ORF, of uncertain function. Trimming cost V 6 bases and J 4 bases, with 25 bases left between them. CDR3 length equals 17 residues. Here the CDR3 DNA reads TGTGCCAGAAACGGTGCCAGGGTAAAATTTGAAGGCACTGAAGCTTTCTTT. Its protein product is CARNGARVKFEGTEAFF.

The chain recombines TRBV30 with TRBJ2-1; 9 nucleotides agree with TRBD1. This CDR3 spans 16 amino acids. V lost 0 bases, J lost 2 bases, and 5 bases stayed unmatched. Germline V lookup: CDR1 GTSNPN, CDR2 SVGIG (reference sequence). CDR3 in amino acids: CAWSVWTGDPYNEQFF. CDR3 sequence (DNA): TGTGCCTGGAGTGTCTGGACAGGGGACCCCTACAATGAGCAGTTCTTC.

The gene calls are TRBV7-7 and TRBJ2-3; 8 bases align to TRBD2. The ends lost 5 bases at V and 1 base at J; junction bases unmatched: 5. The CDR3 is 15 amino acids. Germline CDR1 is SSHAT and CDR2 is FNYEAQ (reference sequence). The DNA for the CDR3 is TGTGCCAGCAGCCCGCTAGCGGGTCGCACAGATACGCAGTATTTT. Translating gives CASSPLAGRTDTQYF.

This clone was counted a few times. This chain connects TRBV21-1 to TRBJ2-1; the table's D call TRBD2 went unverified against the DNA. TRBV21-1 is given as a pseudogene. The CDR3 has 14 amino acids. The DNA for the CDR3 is TGTGCCAGCAGCAAAGCGTGGCGGGACCATGAGCAGTTCTTC. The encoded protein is CASSKAWRDHEQFF.

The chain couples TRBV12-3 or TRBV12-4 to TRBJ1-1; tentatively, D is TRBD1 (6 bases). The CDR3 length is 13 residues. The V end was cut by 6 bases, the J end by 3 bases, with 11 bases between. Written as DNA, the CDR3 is TGTGCCAGCAGCTACAGGGATGACACTGAAGCTTTCTTT. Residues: CASSYRDDTEAFF.

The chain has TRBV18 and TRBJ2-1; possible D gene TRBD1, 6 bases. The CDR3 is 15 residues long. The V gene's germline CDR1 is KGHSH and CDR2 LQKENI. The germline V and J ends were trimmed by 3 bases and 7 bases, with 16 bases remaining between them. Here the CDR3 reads CASSPQTGKVNEQFF. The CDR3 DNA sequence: TGTGCCAGCTCACCGCAGACAGGAAAAGTGAATGAGCAGTTCTTC.

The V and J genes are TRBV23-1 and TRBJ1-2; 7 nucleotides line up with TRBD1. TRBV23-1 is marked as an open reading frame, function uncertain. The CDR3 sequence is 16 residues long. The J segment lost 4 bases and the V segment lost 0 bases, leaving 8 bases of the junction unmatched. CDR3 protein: CASSQSDRRASYGYTF. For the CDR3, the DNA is TGCGCCAGCAGTCAATCGGACAGGCGGGCTTCCTATGGCTACACCTTC.

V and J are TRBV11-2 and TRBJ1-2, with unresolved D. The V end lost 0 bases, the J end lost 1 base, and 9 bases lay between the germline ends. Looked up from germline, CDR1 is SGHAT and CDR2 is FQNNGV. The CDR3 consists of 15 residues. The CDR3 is CASSLDSGYNYGYTF. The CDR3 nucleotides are TGTGCCAGCAGCTTAGATAGCGGTTATAACTATGGCTACACCTTC.

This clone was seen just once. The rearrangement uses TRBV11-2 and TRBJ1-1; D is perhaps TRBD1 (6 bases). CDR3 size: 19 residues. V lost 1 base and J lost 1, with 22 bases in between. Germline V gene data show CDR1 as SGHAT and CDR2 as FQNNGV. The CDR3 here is CASSLGRRQGILGNTEAFF. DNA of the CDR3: TGTGCCAGCAGCTTAGGGAGGCGGCAGGGGATCCTTGGGAACACTGAAGCTTTCTTT.

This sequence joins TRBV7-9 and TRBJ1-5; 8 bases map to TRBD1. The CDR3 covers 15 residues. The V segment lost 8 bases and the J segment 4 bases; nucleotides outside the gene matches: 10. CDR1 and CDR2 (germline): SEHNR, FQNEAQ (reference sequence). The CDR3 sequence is CASRGGQGPNQPQHF. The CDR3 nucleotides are TGTGCCAGCCGGGGCGGACAGGGCCCAAATCAGCCCCAGCATTTT.

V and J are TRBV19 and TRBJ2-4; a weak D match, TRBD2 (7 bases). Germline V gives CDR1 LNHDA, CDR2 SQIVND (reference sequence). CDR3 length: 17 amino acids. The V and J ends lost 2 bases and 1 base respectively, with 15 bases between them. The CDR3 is CASSIRGGRGAKNIQYF. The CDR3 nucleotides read TGTGCCAGTAGTATAAGGGGGGGTCGAGGGGCCAAAAACATTCAGTACTTC. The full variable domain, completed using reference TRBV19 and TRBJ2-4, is DGGITQSPKYLFRKEGQNVTLSCEQNLNHDAMYWYRQDPGQGLRLIYYSQIVNDFQKGDIAEGYSVSREKKESFPLTVTSAQKNPTAFYLCASSIRGGRGAKNIQYFGAGTRLSVL.

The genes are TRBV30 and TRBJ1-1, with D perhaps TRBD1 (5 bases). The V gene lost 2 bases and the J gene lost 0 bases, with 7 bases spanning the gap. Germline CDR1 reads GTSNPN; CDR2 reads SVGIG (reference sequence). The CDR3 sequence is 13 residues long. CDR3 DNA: TGTGCCTGGAGTCAGGGTATGAACACTGAAGCTTTCTTT. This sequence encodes CAWSQGMNTEAFF.

The CDR3: CASSSAGTRYF. The CDR3 bases are TGTGCCAGCAGCTCGGCCGGGACTAGGTACTTC. The chain has TRBV7-9 and TRBJ2-5, with TRBD2 matching 8 bases. The trim removed 4 bases at V and 13 bases at J, leaving 5 bases unmatched. Germline V gene sequence: CDR1 SEHNR, CDR2 FQNEAQ (reference sequence). The CDR3 sequence is 11 residues long.

CDR3 residues: CASSQKSGDGPEAFF. In DNA form, the CDR3 reads TGTGCCAGCAGCCAAAAGTCAGGGGATGGACCTGAAGCTTTCTTT. The chain employs TRBV14 and TRBJ1-1; D perhaps matches TRBD1 (6 bases). The CDR3 contains 15 residues. Germline V gene data show CDR1 as SGHDN and CDR2 as FVKESK. Trimming stripped 2 bases from V and 6 bases from J, with 16 bases between.

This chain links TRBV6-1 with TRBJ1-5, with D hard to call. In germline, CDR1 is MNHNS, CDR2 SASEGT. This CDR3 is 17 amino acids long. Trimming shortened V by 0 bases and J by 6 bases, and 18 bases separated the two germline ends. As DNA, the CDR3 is TGTGCCAGCAGTGAAGCCGCGGTCCGGGGAGCCGGTCAGCCCCAGCATTTT. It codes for CASSEAAVRGAGQPQHF.

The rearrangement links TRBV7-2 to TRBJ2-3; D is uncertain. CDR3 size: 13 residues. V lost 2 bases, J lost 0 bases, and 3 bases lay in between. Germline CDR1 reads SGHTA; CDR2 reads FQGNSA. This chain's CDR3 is CASSLPSTDTQYF. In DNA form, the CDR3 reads TGTGCCAGCAGCTTACCAAGCACAGATACGCAGTATTTT.

CDR3 amino acids: CASSYSTSGSYNEQFF. CDR3 in DNA: TGTGCCAGCAGTTACTCGACTAGCGGTTCCTACAATGAGCAGTTCTTC. The chain employs TRBV6-5 and TRBJ2-1, with 9 bases matching TRBD2. In germline, CDR1 is MNHEY, CDR2 SVGAGI. The CDR3 runs to 16 residues. With V trimmed by 0 bases and J by 1 base, 1 base remained unmatched.

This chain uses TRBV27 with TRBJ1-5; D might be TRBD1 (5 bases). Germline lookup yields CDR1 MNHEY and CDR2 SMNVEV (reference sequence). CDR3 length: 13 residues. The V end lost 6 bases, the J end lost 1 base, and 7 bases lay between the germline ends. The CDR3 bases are TGTGCCAGCAGGACAGCCAGCAATCAGCCCCAGCATTTT. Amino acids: CASRTASNQPQHF.

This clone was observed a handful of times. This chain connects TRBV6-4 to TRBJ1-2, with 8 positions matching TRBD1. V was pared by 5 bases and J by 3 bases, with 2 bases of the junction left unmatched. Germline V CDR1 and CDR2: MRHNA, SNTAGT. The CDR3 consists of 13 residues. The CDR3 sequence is CASSQTGDYGYTF. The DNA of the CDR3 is TGTGCCAGCAGTCAGACAGGGGACTATGGCTACACCTTC.

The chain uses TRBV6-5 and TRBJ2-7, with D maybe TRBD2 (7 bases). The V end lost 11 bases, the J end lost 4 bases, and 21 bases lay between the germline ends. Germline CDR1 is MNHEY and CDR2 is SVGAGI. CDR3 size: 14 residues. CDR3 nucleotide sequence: TGTGCCCCCGCCTCCTGGGGGGGCGCGTACGAGCAGTACTTC. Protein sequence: CAPASWGGAYEQYF.

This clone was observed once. The CDR3 DNA reads TGTGCCAGCAGTTACGCTCAGGGGCTAGGCACAGATACGCAGTATTTT. Protein sequence: CASSYAQGLGTDTQYF. The chain recombines TRBV6-5 with TRBJ2-3; D might be TRBD1 (6 bases). V shed 2 bases and J shed 1 base, with 13 bases lying between them. CDR1 and CDR2 from the germline V gene are MNHEY and SVGAGI. The CDR3 is 16 residues long.

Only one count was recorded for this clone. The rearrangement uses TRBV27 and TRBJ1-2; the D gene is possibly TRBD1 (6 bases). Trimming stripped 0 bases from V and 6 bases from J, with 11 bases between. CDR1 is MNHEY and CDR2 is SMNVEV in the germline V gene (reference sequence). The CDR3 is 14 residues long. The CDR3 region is CASSLSAQGNGYTF. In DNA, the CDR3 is TGTGCCAGCAGTTTATCGGCCCAGGGGAATGGCTACACCTTC.

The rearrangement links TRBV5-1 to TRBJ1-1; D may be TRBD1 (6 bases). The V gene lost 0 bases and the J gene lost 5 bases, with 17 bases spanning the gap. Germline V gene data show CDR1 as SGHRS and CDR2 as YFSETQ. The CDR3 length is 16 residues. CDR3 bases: TGCGCCAGCAGCTTGGCCCCACAGGGCGGCGGGACTGAAGCTTTCTTT. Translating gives CASSLAPQGGGTEAFF.

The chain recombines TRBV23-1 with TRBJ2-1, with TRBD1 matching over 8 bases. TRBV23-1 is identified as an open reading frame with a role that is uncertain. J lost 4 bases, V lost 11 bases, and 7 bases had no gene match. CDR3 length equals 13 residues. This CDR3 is CASQGAEYNEQFF. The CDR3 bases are TGCGCCTCCCAGGGGGCGGAGTACAATGAGCAGTTCTTC.

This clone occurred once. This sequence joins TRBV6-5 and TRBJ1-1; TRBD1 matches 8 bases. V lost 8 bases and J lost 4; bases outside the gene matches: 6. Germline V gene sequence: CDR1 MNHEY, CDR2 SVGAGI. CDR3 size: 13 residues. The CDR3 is CASRKQGATEAFF. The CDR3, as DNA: TGTGCCAGCCGAAAGCAGGGGGCCACTGAAGCTTTCTTT.

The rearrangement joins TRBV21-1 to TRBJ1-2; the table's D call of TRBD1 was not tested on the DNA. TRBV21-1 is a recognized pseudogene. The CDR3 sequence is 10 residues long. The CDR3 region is CAYHGPGYTF. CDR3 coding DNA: TGTGCCTACCATGGGCCTGGCTACACCTTC.